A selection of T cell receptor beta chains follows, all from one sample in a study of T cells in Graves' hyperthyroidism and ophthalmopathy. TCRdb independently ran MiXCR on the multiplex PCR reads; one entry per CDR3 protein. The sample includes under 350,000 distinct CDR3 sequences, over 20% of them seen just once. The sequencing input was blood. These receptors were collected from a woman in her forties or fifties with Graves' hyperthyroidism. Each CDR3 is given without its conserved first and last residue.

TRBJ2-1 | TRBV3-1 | ASSPSGGAGNEQF
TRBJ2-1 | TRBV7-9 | ASRLGAGGDNEQF
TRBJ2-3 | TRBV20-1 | SARIKPGHNTDTQY
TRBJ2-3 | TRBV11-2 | ASSSTGTRRGDTQY
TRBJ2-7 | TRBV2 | ASTSGGEQY
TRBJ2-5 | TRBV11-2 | ASSLDRNRAGGETQY
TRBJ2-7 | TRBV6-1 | ASSRTDSSYEQY
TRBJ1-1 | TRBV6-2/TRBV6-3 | ASSESLESDTEAF
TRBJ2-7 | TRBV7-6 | ASSRDRVSEQY
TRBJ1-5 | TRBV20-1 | SASPGGQPQH
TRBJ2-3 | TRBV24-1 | ATSDFPTGTGGNTQY
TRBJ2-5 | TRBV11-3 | ASSPWTAREETQY
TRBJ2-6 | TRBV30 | AWSVWDSGANVLT
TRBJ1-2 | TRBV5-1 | ASSSGLMGGAVGYT
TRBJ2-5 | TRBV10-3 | AISEGPFGETQY
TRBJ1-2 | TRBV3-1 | ASSQAGAHGYT
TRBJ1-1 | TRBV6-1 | ASSVGGVGAF
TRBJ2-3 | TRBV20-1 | SVRPGGTQY
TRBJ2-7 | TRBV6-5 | ASSYSDRVIYEQY
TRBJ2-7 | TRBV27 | ASSFISGRALDEQY
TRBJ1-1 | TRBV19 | ASIPWAGGRSSTEAF
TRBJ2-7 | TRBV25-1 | ASSPDRGRASGRNEQY
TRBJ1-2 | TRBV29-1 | SVGRDNSYT
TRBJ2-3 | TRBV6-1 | ASSMLAGVTDTQY
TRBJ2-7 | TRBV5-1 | ASSATLSPGGEQY
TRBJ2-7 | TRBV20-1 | SARPGDGVQY
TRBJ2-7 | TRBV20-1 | SASSLARGARTYEQY
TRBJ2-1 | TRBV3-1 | ASSGLAGGPYEQF
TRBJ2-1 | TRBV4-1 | ASSQGQELYNEQF
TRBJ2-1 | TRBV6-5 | ASSYSNVIAGGRNEQF
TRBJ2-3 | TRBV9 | ASSVGTAGSTDTQY
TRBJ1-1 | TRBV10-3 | AIRDTTQMNTEAF
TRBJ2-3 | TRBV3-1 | ASSQETGQGATDTQY
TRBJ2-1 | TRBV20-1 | SATTSGGTKF
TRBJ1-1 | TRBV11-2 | ASGAWQRNTEAF